The 5 T cell receptor beta chains given below trace back to one sample, sequenced in a study of T cells in narcolepsy. The table came from immunoSEQ multiplex PCR; TCRdb's copy has only in-frame clones and leaves some out. Here the sample spans approximately 30,000 clones, approximately 86% being singletons. The specimen sequenced was CD45RA- memory CD4+ T cells from PBMCs. Receptors originate from a human donor with narcolepsy.

This clone was detected only a few times. V is TRBV19 and J is TRBJ1-4; TRBD1 matches at 8 bases. The CDR3 is made up of 13 amino acids. The ends lost 7 bases at V and 8 bases at J; junction bases unmatched: 6. The germline gives CDR1 LNHDA, CDR2 SQIVND (reference sequence). The DNA for the CDR3 is TGTGCCAGTAACCAGGGGGCAAGGGAAAAACTGTTTTTT. Translation gives CASNQGAREKLFF.

The chain links TRBV7-2 to TRBJ2-7; 7 nucleotides match TRBD1. Losses at the gene ends were 4 bases for V and 4 bases for J; bases not matched to a gene: 7. The CDR3 spans 14 residues. CDR1 SGHTA and CDR2 FQGNSA come from the germline V gene. CDR3 protein: CASSSGTEPYEQYF. Written as DNA, the CDR3 is TGTGCCAGCAGCTCAGGGACAGAGCCTTACGAGCAGTACTTC.

The chain employs TRBV2 and TRBJ2-7; D is ambiguous. Trimming removed 4 bases at V and 2 bases at J, with 6 bases between. This CDR3 has 12 residues. CDR1 is SNHLY and CDR2 is FYNNEI in the germline V gene. The CDR3 DNA reads TGTGCCAGCAGTGTTTCCACCTACGAGCAGTACTTC. It encodes CASSVSTYEQYF.

As DNA, the CDR3 is TGCGCCAGCAGCTTTTTTCTAGCGGGGGGAGAAGAGACCCAGTACTTC. Translating it yields CASSFFLAGGEETQYF. The gene calls are TRBV5-1 and TRBJ2-5, with 11 bases aligning to TRBD2. Losses at the gene ends were 2 bases for V and 3 bases for J; bases not matched to a gene: 6. This CDR3 contains 16 residues. CDR1 is SGHRS and CDR2 is YFSETQ in the germline V gene.

J is TRBJ1-3 and V is TRBV6-6; TRBD1 matches at 7 bases. The trim removed 2 bases at V and 4 bases at J, leaving 2 bases unmatched. The CDR3 is 14 amino acids. Germline-derived CDR1 and CDR2 are MNHNY and SVGAGI (reference sequence). The CDR3 DNA is TGTGCCAGCAGTTACGGGACAGCCGGAAACACCATATATTTT. It codes for CASSYGTAGNTIYF.